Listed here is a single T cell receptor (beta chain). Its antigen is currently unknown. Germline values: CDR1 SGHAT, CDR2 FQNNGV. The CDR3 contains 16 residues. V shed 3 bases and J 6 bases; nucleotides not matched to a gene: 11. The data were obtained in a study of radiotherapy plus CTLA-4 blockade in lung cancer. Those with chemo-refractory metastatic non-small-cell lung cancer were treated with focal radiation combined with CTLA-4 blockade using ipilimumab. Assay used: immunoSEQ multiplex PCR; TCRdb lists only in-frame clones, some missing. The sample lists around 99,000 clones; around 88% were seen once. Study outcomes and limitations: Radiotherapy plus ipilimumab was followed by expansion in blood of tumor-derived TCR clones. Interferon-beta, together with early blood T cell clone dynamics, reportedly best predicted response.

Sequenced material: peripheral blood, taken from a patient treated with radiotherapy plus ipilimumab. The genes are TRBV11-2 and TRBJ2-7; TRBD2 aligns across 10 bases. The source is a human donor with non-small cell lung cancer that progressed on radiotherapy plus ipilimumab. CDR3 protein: CASSLAGGGLATEQYF. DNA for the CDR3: TGTGCCAGCAGCTTGGCGGGGGGGGGACTAGCGACCGAGCAGTACTTC.